This T cell receptor (beta chain) is drawn from a study of cytomegalovirus exposure and HLA in healthy donors. Findings and caveats of the study: Roughly even sequencing depth across donors was the assumption behind the presence/absence analyses. Available immune exposure information was restricted to CMV serostatus only. Later analysis suggested most CMV-associated TCR beta chains were HLA-restricted.

It was with 60 Vbeta and 13 Jbeta primers that the PCR ran. Data came from immunoSEQ multiplex PCR; TCRdb stores just in-frame clones and leaves some out. The table has about 99,000 clones, roughly 72% seen once; the top ten hold over 4.5%. The CDR3 loop spans 13 amino acids. Germline trimming cut 7 bases from V and 10 bases from J; bases unmatched to any gene: 7. The V gene's germline CDR1 is ENHRY and CDR2 SYGVKD. About this clone: Its antigen is as yet unknown.

The rearrangement links TRBV10-3 to TRBJ2-1, with 10 bases that match TRBD2. This receptor was identified in a young woman in good health and CMV-seropositive. The sequenced material came from PBMCs. CDR3 sequence reads: CAITPLAGEEQFF. The CDR3 DNA sequence: TGTGCCATCACCCCTCTAGCGGGAGAGGAGCAGTTCTTC.